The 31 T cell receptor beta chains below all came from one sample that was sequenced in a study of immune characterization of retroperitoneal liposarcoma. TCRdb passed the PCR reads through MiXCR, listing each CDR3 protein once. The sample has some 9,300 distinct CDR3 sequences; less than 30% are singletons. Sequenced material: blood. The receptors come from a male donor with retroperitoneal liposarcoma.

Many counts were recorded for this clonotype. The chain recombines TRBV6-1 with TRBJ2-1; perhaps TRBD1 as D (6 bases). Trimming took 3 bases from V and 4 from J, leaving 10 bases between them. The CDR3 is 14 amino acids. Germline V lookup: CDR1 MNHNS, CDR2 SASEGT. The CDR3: CASSEAGVYNEQFF. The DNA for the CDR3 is TGTGCCAGCAGTGAGGCAGGGGTTTACAATGAGCAGTTCTTC.

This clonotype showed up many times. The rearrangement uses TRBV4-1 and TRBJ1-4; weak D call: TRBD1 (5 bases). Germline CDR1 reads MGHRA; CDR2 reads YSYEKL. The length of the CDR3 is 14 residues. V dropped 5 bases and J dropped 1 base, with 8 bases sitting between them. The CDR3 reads CASSSGVTNEKLFF. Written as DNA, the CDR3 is TGCGCCAGCAGCTCGGGGGTAACTAATGAAAAACTGTTTTTT.

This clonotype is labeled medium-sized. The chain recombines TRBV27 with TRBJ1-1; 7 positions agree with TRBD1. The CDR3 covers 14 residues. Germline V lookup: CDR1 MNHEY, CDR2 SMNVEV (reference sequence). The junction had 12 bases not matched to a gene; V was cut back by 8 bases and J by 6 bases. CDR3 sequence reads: CASFNQGGGSEAFF. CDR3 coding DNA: TGTGCCAGCTTTAACCAGGGGGGTGGCTCTGAAGCTTTCTTT.

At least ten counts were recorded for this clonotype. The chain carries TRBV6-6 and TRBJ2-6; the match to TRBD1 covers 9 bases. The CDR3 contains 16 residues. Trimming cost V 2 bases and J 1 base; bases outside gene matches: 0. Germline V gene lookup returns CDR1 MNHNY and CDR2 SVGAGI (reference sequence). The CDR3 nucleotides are TGTGCCAGCAGTTACGGGACAGGGTCTGGGGCCAACGTCCTGACTTTC. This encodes CASSYGTGSGANVLTF.

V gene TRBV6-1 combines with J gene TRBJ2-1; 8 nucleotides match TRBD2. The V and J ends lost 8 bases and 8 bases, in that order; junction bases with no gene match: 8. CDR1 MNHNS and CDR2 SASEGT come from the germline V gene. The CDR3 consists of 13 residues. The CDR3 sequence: CASQRLAFYEQFF. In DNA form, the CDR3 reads TGTGCCAGCCAGAGACTAGCGTTCTATGAGCAGTTCTTC.

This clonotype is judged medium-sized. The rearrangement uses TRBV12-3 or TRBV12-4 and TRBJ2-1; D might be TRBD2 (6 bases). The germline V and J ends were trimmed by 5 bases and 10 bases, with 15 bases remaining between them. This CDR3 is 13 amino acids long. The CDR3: CASSPSTSQEQFF. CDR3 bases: TGTGCCAGCAGTCCCTCGACTAGTCAGGAGCAGTTCTTC.

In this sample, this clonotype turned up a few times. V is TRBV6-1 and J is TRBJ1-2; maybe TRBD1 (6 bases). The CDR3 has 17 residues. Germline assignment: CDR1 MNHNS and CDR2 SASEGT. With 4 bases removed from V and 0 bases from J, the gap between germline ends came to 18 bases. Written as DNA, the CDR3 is TGTGCCAGCAGTGGGGACATAGTCTCTCCCTCTAACTATGGCTACACCTTC. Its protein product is CASSGDIVSPSNYGYTF.

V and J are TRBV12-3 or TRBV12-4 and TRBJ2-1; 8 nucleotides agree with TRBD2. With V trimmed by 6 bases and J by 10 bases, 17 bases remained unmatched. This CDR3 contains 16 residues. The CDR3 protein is CASSSRGRGASYEQFF. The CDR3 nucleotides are TGTGCCAGCAGCTCCCGCGGGCGGGGGGCATCCTACGAGCAGTTCTTC.

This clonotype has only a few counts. The CDR3 loop is CASSQGPGVAGYTF. In DNA form, the CDR3 reads TGCGCCAGCAGCCAAGGACCGGGGGTGGCTGGCTACACCTTC. The rearrangement uses TRBV4-1 and TRBJ1-2; D possibly corresponds to TRBD1 (5 bases). The CDR3 has 14 amino acids. The germline CDR1 and CDR2 sequences are MGHRA and YSYEKL. The germline V and J ends were trimmed by 1 base and 7 bases, with 13 bases remaining between them.

CDR3 amino acids: CASTIQGDLGEQYV. Here the CDR3 DNA reads TGTGCCAGCACCATTCAGGGGGACCTTGGCGAGCAGTACGTC. The chain carries TRBV5-6 and TRBJ2-7; TRBD1 matches at 7 bases. Germline V CDR1 and CDR2: SGHDT, YYEEEE. CDR3 length: 14 residues. The trim removed 6 bases at V and 6 bases at J, leaving 12 bases unmatched.

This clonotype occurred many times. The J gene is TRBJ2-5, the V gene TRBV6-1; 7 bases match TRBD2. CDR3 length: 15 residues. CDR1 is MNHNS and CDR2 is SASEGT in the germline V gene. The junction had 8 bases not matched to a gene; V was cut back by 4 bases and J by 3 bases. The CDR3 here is CASSVAGTTKETQYF. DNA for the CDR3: TGTGCCAGCAGTGTAGCCGGGACTACCAAAGAGACCCAGTACTTC.

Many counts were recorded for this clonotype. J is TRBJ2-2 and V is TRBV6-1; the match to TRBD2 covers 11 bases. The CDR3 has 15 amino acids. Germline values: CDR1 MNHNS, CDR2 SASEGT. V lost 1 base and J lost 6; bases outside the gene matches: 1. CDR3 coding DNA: TGTGCCAGCAGTGAAGTTAGCGGGGGGGCCGGGGAGCTGTTTTTT. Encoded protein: CASSEVSGGAGELFF.

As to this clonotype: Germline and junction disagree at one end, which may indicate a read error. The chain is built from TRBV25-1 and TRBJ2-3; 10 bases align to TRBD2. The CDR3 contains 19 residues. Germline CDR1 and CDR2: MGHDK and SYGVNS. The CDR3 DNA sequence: TGTGCCAGCAGTGATCTCTGGACAGGGATGGAGCGGGGGGGAGAGACCCAGTTCTTT. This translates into CASSDLWTGMERGGETQFF.

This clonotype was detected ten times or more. The CDR3 sequence is CASSEGDTGELFF. DNA for the CDR3: TGTGCCAGCAGTGAAGGGGACACCGGGGAGCTGTTTTTT. V is TRBV6-1 and J is TRBJ2-2; the D is unclear. The V end was cut by 1 base, the J end by 3 bases, with 3 bases between. This CDR3 comprises 13 residues. Germline values: CDR1 MNHNS, CDR2 SASEGT.

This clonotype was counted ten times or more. The CDR3 coding sequence is TGTGCCAGCCGTTTACAGGGGCCGTGGGCCCAGTACTTC. It translates to CASRLQGPWAQYF. The chain combines TRBV6-1 with TRBJ2-5, with 7 positions matching TRBD1. CDR3 length: 13 amino acids. Germline V gives CDR1 MNHNS, CDR2 SASEGT. V lost 8 bases and J lost 9; bases outside the gene matches: 12.

CDR3 amino acids: CASGRSYEQYV. CDR3 nucleotides: TGTGCCAGCGGCAGGTCCTACGAGCAGTACGTC. The gene calls are TRBV6-1 and TRBJ2-1, with no clear D. The DNA end is a closer match to TRBJ2-7, so the J assignment may be wrong. There are 11 residues in the CDR3. Germline V gene lookup returns CDR1 MNHNS and CDR2 SASEGT.

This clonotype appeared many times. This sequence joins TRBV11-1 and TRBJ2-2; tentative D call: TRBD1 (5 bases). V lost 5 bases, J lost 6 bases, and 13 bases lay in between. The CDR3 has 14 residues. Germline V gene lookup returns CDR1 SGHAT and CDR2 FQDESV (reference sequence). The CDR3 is CASSTDGAPGELFF. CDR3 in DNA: TGTGCCAGCAGCACAGATGGGGCCCCCGGGGAGCTGTTTTTT.

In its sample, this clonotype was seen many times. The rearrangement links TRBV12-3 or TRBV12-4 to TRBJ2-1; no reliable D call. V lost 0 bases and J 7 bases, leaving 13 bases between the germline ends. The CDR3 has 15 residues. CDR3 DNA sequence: TGTGCCAGCAGTTTAGCGAACCCTAGGAGAAATGAGCAGTTCTTC. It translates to CASSLANPRRNEQFF.

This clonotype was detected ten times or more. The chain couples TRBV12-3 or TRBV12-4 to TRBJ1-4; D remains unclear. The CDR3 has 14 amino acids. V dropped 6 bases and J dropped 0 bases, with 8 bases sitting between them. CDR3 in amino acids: CASSQVPTNEKLFF. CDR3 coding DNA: TGTGCCAGCAGCCAGGTCCCAACTAATGAAAAACTGTTTTTT.

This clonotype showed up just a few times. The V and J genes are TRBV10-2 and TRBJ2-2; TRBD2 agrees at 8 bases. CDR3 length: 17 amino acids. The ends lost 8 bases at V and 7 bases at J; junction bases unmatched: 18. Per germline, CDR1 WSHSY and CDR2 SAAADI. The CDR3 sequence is CASYSPGARGDVGELFF. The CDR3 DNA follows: TGCGCCAGCTATTCCCCCGGTGCGCGGGGGGACGTCGGGGAGCTGTTTTTT.

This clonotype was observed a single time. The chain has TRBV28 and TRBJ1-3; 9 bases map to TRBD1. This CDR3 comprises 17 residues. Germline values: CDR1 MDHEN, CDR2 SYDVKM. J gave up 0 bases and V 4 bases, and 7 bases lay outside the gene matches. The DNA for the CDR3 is TGTGCCAGCAGTTCCCCCGGGACAGGGTTCTCTGGAAACACCATATATTTT. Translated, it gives CASSSPGTGFSGNTIYF. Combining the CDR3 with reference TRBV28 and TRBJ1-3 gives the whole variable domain DVKVTQSSRYLVKRTGEKVFLECVQDMDHENMFWYRQDPGLGLRLIYFSYDVKMKEKGDIPEGYSVSREKKERFSLILESASTNQTSMYLCASSSPGTGFSGNTIYFGEGSWLTVV.

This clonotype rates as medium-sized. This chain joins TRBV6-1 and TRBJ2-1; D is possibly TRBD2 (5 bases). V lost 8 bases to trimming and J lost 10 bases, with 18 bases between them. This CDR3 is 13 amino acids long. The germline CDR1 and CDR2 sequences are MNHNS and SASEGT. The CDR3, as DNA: TGTGCCAGCGGAGGCCTCCTTATGTACGAGCAGTTCTTC. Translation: CASGGLLMYEQFF.

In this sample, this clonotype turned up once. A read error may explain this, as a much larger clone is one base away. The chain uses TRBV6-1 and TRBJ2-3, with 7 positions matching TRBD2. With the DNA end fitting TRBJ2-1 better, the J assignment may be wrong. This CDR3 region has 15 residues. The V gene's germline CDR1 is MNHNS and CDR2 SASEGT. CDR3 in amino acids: CASSVAGTTKETQFF. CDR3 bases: TGTGCCAGCAGTGTAGCCGGGACTACCAAAGAGACCCAGTTCTTC.

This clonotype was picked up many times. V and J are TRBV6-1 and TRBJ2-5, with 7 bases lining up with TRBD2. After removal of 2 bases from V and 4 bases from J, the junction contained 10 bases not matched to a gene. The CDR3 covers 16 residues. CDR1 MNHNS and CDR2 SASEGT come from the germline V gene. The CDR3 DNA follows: TGTGCCAGCAGTGAATCTGAAGCTAGCGGCCCAGAGACCCAGTACTTC. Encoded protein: CASSESEASGPETQYF.

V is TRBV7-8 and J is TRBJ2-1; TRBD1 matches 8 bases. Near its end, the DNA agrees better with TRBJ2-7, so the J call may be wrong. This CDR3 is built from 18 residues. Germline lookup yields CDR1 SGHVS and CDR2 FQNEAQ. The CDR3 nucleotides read TGTGCCAGCAGCCTACTTTCATCCAGGGGGCATTTCTACAATGAGCAGTACTTC. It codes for CASSLLSSRGHFYNEQYF.

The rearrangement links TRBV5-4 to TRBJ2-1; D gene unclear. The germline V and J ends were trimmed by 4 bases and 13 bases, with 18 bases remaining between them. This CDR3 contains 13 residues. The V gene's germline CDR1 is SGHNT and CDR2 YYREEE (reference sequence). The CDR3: CASSPPFQETQFF. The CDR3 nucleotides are TGTGCCAGCAGCCCCCCGTTCCAAGAGACCCAGTTCTTC.

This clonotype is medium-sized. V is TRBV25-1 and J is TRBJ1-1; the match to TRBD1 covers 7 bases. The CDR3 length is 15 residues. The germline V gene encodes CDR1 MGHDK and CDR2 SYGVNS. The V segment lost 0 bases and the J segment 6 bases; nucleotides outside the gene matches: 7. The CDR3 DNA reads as TGTGCCAGCAGTGAATATTCTGACAGGGACGCTGAAGCTTTCTTT. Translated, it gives CASSEYSDRDAEAFF.

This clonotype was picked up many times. Written as DNA, the CDR3 is TGTGCCAGCAGTGCTACAGGGTCTCTTTTCTACGAGCAGTACTTC. Encoded protein: CASSATGSLFYEQYF. The gene calls are TRBV6-1 and TRBJ2-7, with D maybe TRBD1 (6 bases). The CDR3 covers 15 residues. The V end was cut by 4 bases, the J end by 3 bases, with 16 bases between. CDR1 MNHNS and CDR2 SASEGT come from the germline V gene.

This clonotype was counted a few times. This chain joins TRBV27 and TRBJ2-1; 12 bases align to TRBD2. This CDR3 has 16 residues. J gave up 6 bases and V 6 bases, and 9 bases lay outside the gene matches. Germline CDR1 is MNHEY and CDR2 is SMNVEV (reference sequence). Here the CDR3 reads CASSPWTSGASNEQFF. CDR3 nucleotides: TGTGCCAGCAGCCCTTGGACTAGCGGGGCGAGCAATGAGCAGTTCTTC.

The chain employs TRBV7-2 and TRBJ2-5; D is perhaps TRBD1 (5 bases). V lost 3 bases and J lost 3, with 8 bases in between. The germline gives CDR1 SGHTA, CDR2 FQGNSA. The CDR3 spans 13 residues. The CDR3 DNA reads TGTGCCAGCAGCTTGTCAGGGAAAGAGACCCAGTACTTC. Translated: CASSLSGKETQYF.

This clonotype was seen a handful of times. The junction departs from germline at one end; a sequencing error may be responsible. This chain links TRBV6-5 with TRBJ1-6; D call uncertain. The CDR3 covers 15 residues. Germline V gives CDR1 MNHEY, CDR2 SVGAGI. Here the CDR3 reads CASRDGSSYNSPLNF. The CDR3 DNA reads TGTGCCAGCAGGGACGGTTCCTCCTATAATTCACCCCTCAACTTT.